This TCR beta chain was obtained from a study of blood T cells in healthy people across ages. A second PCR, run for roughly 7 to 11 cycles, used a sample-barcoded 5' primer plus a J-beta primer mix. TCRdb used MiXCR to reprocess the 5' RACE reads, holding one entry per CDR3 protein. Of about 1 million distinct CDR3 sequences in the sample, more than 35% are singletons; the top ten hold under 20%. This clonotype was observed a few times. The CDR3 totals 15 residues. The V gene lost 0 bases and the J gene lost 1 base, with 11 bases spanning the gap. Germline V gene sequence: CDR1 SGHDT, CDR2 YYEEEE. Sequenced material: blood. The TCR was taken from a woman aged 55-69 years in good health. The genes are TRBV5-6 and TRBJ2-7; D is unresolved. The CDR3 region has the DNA TGTGCCAGCAGCTTGGAACCCAATTGGTCCTACGAGCAGTACTTC. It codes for CASSLEPNWSYEQYF.